These 29 T cell receptor beta chains came from one sample sequenced in a study of response to subunit inactivated influenza vaccine. Each CDR3 protein is one row after TCRdb ran MiXCR on the RT-PCR reads. In the table there are hundreds of thousands of distinct CDR3 sequences, less than 20% of which are singletons. Sequenced here: PBMCs from blood, sampled 11 to 12 days after vaccination. The receptors originated from a man between 50 and 59 years old who received an inactivated influenza vaccine.

Ten or more counts support this clonotype. The chain recombines TRBV18 with TRBJ2-7; 7 nucleotides agree with TRBD1. CDR3 length: 17 amino acids. The germline V gene encodes CDR1 KGHSH and CDR2 LQKENI. After removal of 3 bases from V and 3 bases from J, the junction contained 14 bases not matched to a gene. The CDR3 loop is CASSPGRGQVGVYEQYF. The CDR3 region has the DNA TGTGCCAGCTCACCCGGCCGTGGACAGGTTGGGGTCTACGAGCAGTACTTC.

The chain is built from TRBV20-1 and TRBJ2-7; 7 bases fit TRBD2. This CDR3 is 15 amino acids long. CDR1 and CDR2 (germline): DFQATT, SNEGSKA (reference sequence). Germline trimming cut 0 bases from V and 9 bases from J; bases unmatched to any gene: 14. CDR3 nucleotide sequence: TGCAGTGCTAGAGACCCAGCGGGACGGGACGTAGCGCAGTACTTC. Protein product: CSARDPAGRDVAQYF.

This clonotype was observed a few times. The gene calls are TRBV15 and TRBJ1-5, with D unclear. The germline V and J ends were trimmed by 4 bases and 1 base, with 11 bases remaining between them. Germline CDR1 reads LNHNV; CDR2 reads YYDKDF (reference sequence). The CDR3 sequence is 15 residues long. As DNA, the CDR3 is TGTGCCACCAGCACCCGACGGGAGAGCAATCAGCCCCAGCATTTT. It codes for CATSTRRESNQPQHF.

This clonotype has just a few counts. The chain has TRBV20-1 and TRBJ2-7; 8 nucleotides match TRBD1. This CDR3 has 15 residues. Germline CDR1 and CDR2: DFQATT and SNEGSKA (reference sequence). V was clipped by 0 bases and J by 2 bases; unmatched bases: 6. CDR3 sequence (DNA): TGCAGTGCTAGAGATGGGACAGGAACGACCTACGAGCAGTACTTC. As protein: CSARDGTGTTYEQYF.

The genes are TRBV7-2 and TRBJ1-1; D not resolved. The germline V gene encodes CDR1 SGHTA and CDR2 FQGNSA. The CDR3 covers 14 residues. Trimming took 3 bases from V and 3 from J, leaving 11 bases between them. The CDR3 nucleotides read TGTGCCAGCAGCTTCCGACGTCTGGACACTGAAGCTTTCTTT. Translated, it gives CASSFRRLDTEAFF. The complete variable domain, with remaining parts taken from reference TRBV7-2 and TRBJ1-1, reads GAGVSQSPSNKVTEKGKDVELRCDPISGHTALYWYRQSLGQGLEFLIYFQGNSAPDKSGLPSDRFSAERTGGSVSTLTIQRTQQEDSAVYLCASSFRRLDTEAFFGQGTRLTVV.

This clonotype was seen more than once but under ten times. The chain is built from TRBV7-3 and TRBJ2-1; 9 bases map to TRBD2. The V segment lost 2 bases and the J segment 8 bases; nucleotides outside the gene matches: 7. The CDR3 spans 15 residues. Germline CDR1 is SGHTA and CDR2 is FQGTGA. The CDR3 is CASSLVGGRVDEQFF. CDR3 nucleotide sequence: TGTGCCAGCAGCTTAGTTGGCGGGAGGGTGGATGAGCAGTTCTTC.

This clonotype showed up just a few times. The chain uses TRBV4-2 and TRBJ2-7; 8 positions agree with TRBD2. The length of the CDR3 is 17 residues. Looked up from germline, CDR1 is LGHNA and CDR2 is YNFKEQ. The J segment lost 4 bases and the V segment lost 1 base, leaving 12 bases of the junction unmatched. Written as DNA, the CDR3 is TGTGCCAGCAGCCAAGCCGAAAGTCCGGGGGGGCAGTACGAGCAGTACTTC. Translating gives CASSQAESPGGQYEQYF.

The rearrangement uses TRBV10-3 and TRBJ2-5, with a possible D match to TRBD2 (7 bases). Trimming removed 3 bases from V and 0 bases from J, with 11 bases in between. The V gene's germline CDR1 is ENHRY and CDR2 SYGVKD. This CDR3 is built from 15 residues. The CDR3 DNA reads as TGTGCCATCAGTGAACAGGGAGGGAACCAAGAGACCCAGTACTTC. This codes for CAISEQGGNQETQYF.

This clonotype is medium-sized (0.01 to 0.1%) in the sample. The chain has TRBV29-1 and TRBJ2-1; D remains unclear. Germline values: CDR1 SQVTM, CDR2 ANQGSEA. This CDR3 is built from 11 residues. Trimming stripped 4 bases from V and 8 bases from J, with 9 bases between. The CDR3 DNA is TGCAGCGTTGGTTTCCTGGATGAGCAGTTCTTC. It translates to CSVGFLDEQFF.

V gene TRBV5-5 combines with J gene TRBJ2-2; TRBD1 matches at 7 bases. The ends lost 4 bases at V and 5 bases at J; junction bases unmatched: 8. CDR1 is SGHKS and CDR2 is YYEKEE in the germline V gene (reference sequence). This CDR3 region has 15 residues. The CDR3 DNA reads TGTGCCAGCAGCGCCCAGGGACAGCTGACCGGGGAGCTGTTTTTT. It encodes CASSAQGQLTGELFF.

This chain connects TRBV10-1 to TRBJ2-5; D possibly corresponds to TRBD1 (6 bases). This CDR3 region has 16 residues. The V end lost 3 bases, the J end lost 2 bases, and 16 bases lay between the germline ends. Germline V CDR1 and CDR2: WNHNN, SYGVQD (reference sequence). The CDR3, as DNA: TGCGCCAGCAGTGAAACCATCGGACAGTTTCAAGAGACCCAGTACTTC. This codes for CASSETIGQFQETQYF.

This clonotype was seen only a few times. This chain links TRBV5-1 with TRBJ2-6, with TRBD1 matching 8 bases. The trim removed 2 bases at V and 0 bases at J, leaving 7 bases unmatched. The germline V gene has CDR1 SGHRS and CDR2 YFSETQ. The CDR3 totals 18 residues. The CDR3 sequence is CASSFGQGGNSGANVLTF. For the CDR3, the DNA is TGCGCCAGCAGCTTCGGACAGGGAGGCAACTCTGGGGCCAACGTCCTGACTTTC.

This clonotype was detected a few times. The rearrangement links TRBV5-1 to TRBJ2-3; 15 nucleotides align to TRBD2. The junction had 6 bases not matched to a gene; V was cut back by 4 bases and J by 0 bases. The CDR3 covers 18 residues. Germline V CDR1 and CDR2: SGHRS, YFSETQ. The CDR3 region has the DNA TGCGCCAGCAGCCCGGGACTAGCGGGGGGCTCCAGCACAGATACGCAGTATTTT. The encoded protein is CASSPGLAGGSSTDTQYF.

This clonotype was picked up a small number of times. The rearrangement joins TRBV29-1 to TRBJ2-3; D uncertain. Germline-derived CDR1 and CDR2 are SQVTM and ANQGSEA. The CDR3 is 14 residues long. Trimming removed 0 bases from V and 5 bases from J, with 12 bases in between. CDR3 sequence reads: CSVEDPGLLDTQYF. CDR3 nucleotides: TGCAGCGTTGAAGATCCGGGCCTACTAGATACGCAGTATTTT.

J is TRBJ2-3 and V is TRBV27, with 10 bases fitting TRBD2. Looked up from germline, CDR1 is MNHEY and CDR2 is SMNVEV (reference sequence). The CDR3 length is 16 residues. V shed 8 bases, J shed 2 bases, and the junction held 10 bases outside the gene matches. CDR3 sequence reads: CASSPSGLADTDTQYF. As DNA, the CDR3 is TGTGCCAGCTCCCCTTCTGGACTAGCGGACACAGATACGCAGTATTTT.

The chain has TRBV7-2 and TRBJ2-5; 13 bases are shared with TRBD2. The CDR3 extends over 15 amino acids. Losses at the gene ends were 3 bases for V and 5 bases for J; bases not matched to a gene: 3. The germline V gene encodes CDR1 SGHTA and CDR2 FQGNSA. CDR3 nucleotides: TGTGCCAGCAGCTTGGGGACTAGCGGGATGGAGACCCAGTACTTC. Encoded protein: CASSLGTSGMETQYF.

The chain employs TRBV6-2 or TRBV6-3 and TRBJ2-7, with 9 bases matching TRBD2. In germline, CDR1 is MNHEY, CDR2 SVGEGT. This CDR3 is 17 amino acids long. The J segment lost 1 base and the V segment lost 0 bases, leaving 7 bases of the junction unmatched. The DNA of the CDR3 is TGTGCCAGCAGTTACTCCGCAGGGACTAGCCATTCCTACGAGCAGTACTTC. Protein: CASSYSAGTSHSYEQYF.

This clonotype was seen a few times. The chain employs TRBV7-6 and TRBJ2-2; D uncertain. In germline, CDR1 is SGHVS, CDR2 FNYEAQ. The CDR3 is 16 amino acids. V dropped 3 bases and J dropped 0 bases, with 11 bases sitting between them. CDR3 sequence: CASSLETAANTGELFF. In DNA, the CDR3 is TGTGCCAGCAGCTTGGAAACAGCCGCGAACACCGGGGAGCTGTTTTTT.

J is TRBJ2-7 and V is TRBV20-1; 12 bases align to TRBD1. J lost 6 bases, V lost 3 bases, and 15 bases had no gene match. Germline values: CDR1 DFQATT, CDR2 SNEGSKA (reference sequence). CDR3 size: 17 residues. The CDR3 is CSASDRGGQGASGEQYF. The CDR3 DNA reads TGCAGTGCTAGCGACCGGGGGGGACAGGGGGCGTCGGGCGAGCAGTACTTC.

The chain carries TRBV12-3 or TRBV12-4 and TRBJ2-1; D may match TRBD1 or TRBD2 (5 bases each). The CDR3 has 17 residues. V gave up 5 bases and J gave up 7 bases, with 24 bases separating them. As DNA, the CDR3 is TGTGCCAGCAGTGAGTCAGCGCCACTCCTCTGGGGGAATGAGCAGTTCTTC. Its translation: CASSESAPLLWGNEQFF.

CDR3 sequence: CASSLAGAGGNTDTQYF. CDR3 coding DNA: TGCGCCAGCAGCTTGGCCGGGGCGGGGGGAAACACAGATACGCAGTATTTT. The rearrangement uses TRBV5-1 and TRBJ2-3, with 8 positions matching TRBD2. The germline gives CDR1 SGHRS, CDR2 YFSETQ. The trim removed 0 bases at V and 2 bases at J, leaving 8 bases unmatched. The CDR3 sequence is 17 residues long.

This clonotype was observed many times. This chain uses TRBV7-2 with TRBJ2-2; D uncertain. Germline-derived CDR1 and CDR2 are SGHTA and FQGNSA. V was cut by 1 base and J by 1 base, with 10 bases left in between. CDR3 length: 16 residues. The CDR3 coding sequence is TGTGCCAGCAGCTTAGGTGCTGGGAAGAACACCGGGGAGCTGTTTTTT. This gives the protein CASSLGAGKNTGELFF.

This rearrangement joins TRBV4-1 to TRBJ2-5, with TRBD1 identical over 11 bases. V gave up 2 bases and J gave up 5 bases; unmatched junction bases: 7. The CDR3 length is 16 residues. CDR1 and CDR2 from the germline V gene are MGHRA and YSYEKL. CDR3 nucleotide sequence: TGCGCCAGCAGCCAACAGGGACAGGGGGTACGGGAGACCCAGTACTTC. Its protein product is CASSQQGQGVRETQYF.

This clonotype was detected a few times. The rearrangement uses TRBV29-1 and TRBJ1-2, with D unclear. There are 14 residues in the CDR3. Germline CDR1 and CDR2: SQVTM and ANQGSEA. Trimming removed 4 bases from V and 5 bases from J, with 17 bases in between. CDR3 in amino acids: CSVGAGESPYGYTF. The CDR3 nucleotides are TGCAGCGTTGGGGCTGGGGAGTCCCCTTATGGCTACACCTTC.

This clonotype was counted many times. This rearrangement joins TRBV5-1 to TRBJ2-2; the D is unclear. Germline CDR1 is SGHRS and CDR2 is YFSETQ. The CDR3 sequence is 14 residues long. V gave up 4 bases and J gave up 7 bases, with 14 bases separating them. CDR3 loop: CASSATKPNGELFF. CDR3 coding DNA: TGCGCCAGCAGCGCAACCAAGCCGAACGGGGAGCTGTTTTTT.

The sample holds a few counts of this clonotype. The chain recombines TRBV4-1 with TRBJ2-5, with a tentative D call TRBD1 (6 bases). Trimming left V 4 bases short and J 5 bases short, with 17 bases between. This CDR3 spans 15 amino acids. Per the germline V gene, CDR1 is MGHRA and CDR2 is YSYEKL. Written as DNA, the CDR3 is TGCGCCAGCAGCCCCGGGGACACTGACGGGGAGACCCAGTACTTC. This codes for CASSPGDTDGETQYF.

Of note for this clonotype: At one end, the junction sequence differs from germline, possibly due to a read error. The J gene is TRBJ2-3, the V gene TRBV7-2; 13 positions match TRBD2. Germline CDR1 SGHTA, CDR2 FQGNSA. The CDR3 runs 16 residues. CDR3 sequence (DNA): TGTGCCCGCAGCGAAGGACTAGCGGGGGCCACAGATACGCAGTATTTT. This gives the protein CARSEGLAGATDTQYF.

The CDR3 DNA sequence: TGTGCCAGCAGCCCCCGGACTAGCGGTGTAACCGGGGAGCTGTTTTTT. Amino acid sequence: CASSPRTSGVTGELFF. The V gene is TRBV7-9, the J gene TRBJ2-2; TRBD2 aligns across 10 bases. Unmatched junction bases numbered 8, after V lost 5 bases and J lost 5 bases. The CDR3 extends over 16 amino acids. The germline V gene has CDR1 SEHNR and CDR2 FQNEAQ (reference sequence). Using reference TRBV7-9 and TRBJ2-2 for the parts outside the CDR3, the full variable domain is DTGVSQNPRHKITKRGQNVTFRCDPISEHNRLYWYRQTLGQGPEFLTYFQNEAQLEKSRLLSDRFSAERPKGSFSTLEIQRTEQGDSAMYLCASSPRTSGVTGELFFGEGSRLTVL.

This clonotype has only a few counts. The rearrangement joins TRBV2 to TRBJ1-1; the D is unclear. In germline, CDR1 is SNHLY, CDR2 FYNNEI. V gave up 1 base and J gave up 7 bases, with 1 base separating them. CDR3 size: 10 residues. The chain's CDR3 is CASSEVEAFF. The CDR3, as DNA: TGTGCCAGCAGTGAAGTTGAAGCTTTCTTT.